This T cell receptor beta chain was captured by sequencing in a study of blood T cell repertoires in COVID-19. Produced via immunoSEQ multiplex PCR; TCRdb's table is partial and in-frame only. The sample lists more than 350,000 clones; around 89% were seen once. Germline values: CDR1 SGDLS, CDR2 YYNGEE. The CDR3 is 20 residues long. The V segment lost 0 bases and the J segment 3 bases; nucleotides outside the gene matches: 18. This clonotype was obtained from a woman in her twenties or thirties with COVID-19, enrolled during active disease. Sequencing input: peripheral blood. The chain couples TRBV9 to TRBJ1-3; 7 bases are shared with TRBD1. CDR3 amino acids: CASSVESMTGRQIDGNTIYF. The DNA of the CDR3 is TGTGCCAGCAGCGTAGAGTCTATGACAGGGAGGCAGATTGATGGAAACACCATATATTTT.